This T cell receptor beta chain was captured by sequencing in a study of cytomegalovirus exposure and HLA in healthy donors. About the study: An early data release held tens of millions of unique TCRs from HLA-typed donors. Study findings and constraints: Later findings reportedly placed an Asian-associated ancestry cluster below the approximately 700-donor mean for N-insertions. Later analysis identified about 17,000 TCR beta sequences associated with HLA alleles, using a false discovery rate threshold of 0.05.

PCR employed 60 Vbeta and 13 Jbeta primers. The method was immunoSEQ multiplex PCR; TCRdb's version includes in-frame clones alone and lacks a portion of them. The repertoire holds about 120,000 clones, with 65% to 80% as singletons. On this clone itself: Its antigen is not known.

From germline, CDR1 is SGHRS and CDR2 YFSETQ. The V gene lost 2 bases and the J gene lost 5 bases, with 13 bases spanning the gap. The CDR3 runs 14 residues. This rearrangement joins TRBV5-1 to TRBJ2-5, with a tentative D call TRBD1 (5 bases). This TCR came from a man aged 55 to 70 in good health and CMV-seropositive. The sample was PBMCs. The CDR3 nucleotides read TGCGCCAGCAGCTTCACTCAGGGTGCGGAGACCCAGTACTTC. The encoded protein is CASSFTQGAETQYF. Full variable domain (rest looked up from reference TRBV5-1 and TRBJ2-5): KAGVTQTPRYLIKTRGQQVTLSCSPISGHRSVSWYQQTPGQGLQFLFEYFSETQRNKGNFPGRFSGRQFSNSRSEMNVSTLELGDSALYLCASSFTQGAETQYFGPGTRLLVL.